This TCR beta chain came from a study of control samples from healthy donors and cancer patients. Sequencing was performed with immunoSEQ multiplex PCR; in TCRdb, only in-frame clones are kept and a portion is missing. The sample carries some 130,000 clones, about 93% recorded once. This CDR3 has 15 residues. J lost 4 bases, V lost 4 bases, and 10 bases had no gene match. Germline V lookup: CDR1 SGDLS, CDR2 YYNGEE. The chain carries TRBV9 and TRBJ1-2, with 7 bases fitting TRBD1. The sequenced sample was blood. This clonotype was sampled from a man aged 40-55 years in good health. CDR3 residues: CASSSEGAVVYGYTF. The CDR3 nucleotides read TGTGCCAGCAGCTCGGAGGGGGCGGTAGTCTATGGCTACACCTTC.